This T cell receptor (beta chain) was documented in a study of identical twins. Germline V gene sequence: CDR1 DFQATT, CDR2 SNEGSKA (reference sequence). J was trimmed by 1 base and V by 5 bases; bases with no gene match: 4. The CDR3 covers 13 residues. This clonotype was detected only a few times. TCRdb ran MiXCR on the 5' RACE reads and lists one entry per CDR3 protein. Of 700,000 to 950,000 distinct CDR3 sequences listed, roughly an eighth are singletons. Only healthy Caucasians were enrolled as donors. These data were also reused for a study on yellow fever vaccine responses in identical twins.

The sample was PBMCs. The clonotype comes from a woman aged 18-29 years in good health. The gene calls are TRBV20-1 and TRBJ2-7; 8 nucleotides align to TRBD2. The CDR3 is CSALLAASYEQYF. Written as DNA, the CDR3 is TGCAGTGCTTTACTAGCGGCATCCTACGAGCAGTACTTC.